This T cell receptor beta chain derives from a study of molecular identifiers for immune sequencing clone quantification. Across the whole study: Replicate experiments took RNA from roughly 20,000 or 100,000 naive CD8 cells, divided it five ways and sequenced four.

The authors sorted naive CD8 T cells as CD8+CD4-CCR7+CD45RA+. The study's findings and limits: Clones carrying above 20 RNA copies accounted for over 99% of effector molecules, under 1% in naive cells.

Making the bulk TCR libraries relied on previously described methods and listed TCR primers. TCRdb passed the PCR reads through MiXCR, listing each CDR3 protein once. The data hold about 630,000 distinct CDR3 sequences, with roughly 25% observed a single time. This clonotype has at least ten counts. Its antigen is not known. This TCR was recovered from a human donor in good health. Some libraries in this study had Jurkat cell RNA spiked in. The sequencing input was naive CD8+ T cells from blood, with Jurkat cell RNA spiked in. The subset: FACS-sorted CD8+CD4-CCR7+CD45RA+ naive T cells.

In DNA form, the CDR3 reads TGTGCCAGCAGCGTACCCTTGCTTGAGCGGGGGTATGACACAGATACGCAGTATTTT. Its translation is CASSVPLLERGYDTDTQYF. The V gene is TRBV2, the J gene TRBJ2-3, with TRBD2 identical over 8 bases. Trimming cost V 6 bases and J 2 bases; bases outside gene matches: 19. CDR3 length equals 19 residues. Germline V CDR1 and CDR2: SNHLY, FYNNEI.